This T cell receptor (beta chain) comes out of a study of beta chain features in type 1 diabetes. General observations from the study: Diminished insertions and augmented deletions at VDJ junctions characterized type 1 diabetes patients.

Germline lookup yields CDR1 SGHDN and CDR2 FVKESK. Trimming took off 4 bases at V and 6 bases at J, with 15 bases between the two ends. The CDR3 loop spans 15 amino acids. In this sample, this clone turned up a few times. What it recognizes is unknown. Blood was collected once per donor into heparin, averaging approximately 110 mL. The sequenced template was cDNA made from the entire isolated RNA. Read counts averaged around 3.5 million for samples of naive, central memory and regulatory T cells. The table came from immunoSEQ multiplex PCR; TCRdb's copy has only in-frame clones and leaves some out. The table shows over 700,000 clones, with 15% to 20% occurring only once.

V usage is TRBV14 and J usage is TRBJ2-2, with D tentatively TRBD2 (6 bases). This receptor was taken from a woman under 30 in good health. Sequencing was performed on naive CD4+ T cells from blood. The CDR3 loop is CASSPQSGVSGELFF. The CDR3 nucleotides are TGTGCCAGCAGCCCCCAGTCGGGGGTCTCCGGGGAGCTGTTTTTT.